The TCR beta chain under discussion was sequenced for a study of OX40 agonist ivuxolimab in advanced cancers. Study-wide context: Patients were 82.7% male with ages about 20 to 79, mean approximately 58.

Repertoires were generated with immunoSEQ multiplex PCR, while TCRdb's copy carries only in-frame clones and drops some. This sample has almost 80,000 clones, with approximately 80% found just once. The junction had 7 bases not matched to a gene; V was cut back by 5 bases and J by 0 bases. The germline CDR1 and CDR2 sequences are SGHVS and FNYEAQ. The CDR3 is 16 amino acids. The starting material was CD4+ or CD8+ T cells sorted from blood, obtained in a trial of the OX40 agonist ivuxolimab. The V and J genes are TRBV7-6 and TRBJ2-3; 8 bases are shared with TRBD2. The sequence came from an adult with an advanced solid tumor such as melanoma, head and neck, liver or kidney cancer. Written as DNA, the CDR3 is TGTGCCAGCAGCAGAGGAGCTAGCGGGAGCACAGATACGCAGTATTTT. This translates into CASSRGASGSTDTQYF. The complete variable domain, with remaining parts taken from reference TRBV7-6 and TRBJ2-3, reads GAGVSQSPRYKVTKRGQDVALRCDPISGHVSLYWYRQALGQGPEFLTYFNYEAQQDKSGLPNDRFSAERPEGSISTLTIQRTEQRDSAMYRCASSRGASGSTDTQYFGPGTRLTVL.